The 2 T cell receptor beta chains listed next were all sequenced from one sample in a study of T cell changes during pregnancy in multiple sclerosis (dated by TCRdb to 2018 to 2020). Library prep was done by the immunoSEQ multiplex PCR assay. TCRdb took over this immuneACCESS table, retaining in-frame rearrangements with V and J assigned. Such tables are incomplete; in checked studies, under half of the missing clones stem from an unresolved V gene, and the remainder is unexplained. In this sample the table shows more than 40,000 clones, around 94% of which occur a single time. The ten most abundant clones make up about 0.56% of the sample. This material consisted of CD4+ T cells from peripheral blood mononuclear cells, taken in the second trimester of pregnancy. All receptors come from a female donor with multiple sclerosis, enrolled in a pregnancy study.

This sequence joins TRBV6-1 and TRBJ1-2; D is ambiguous. Germline V gene lookup returns CDR1 MNHNS and CDR2 SASEGT. The V gene lost 3 bases and the J gene lost 4 bases, with 12 bases spanning the gap. The CDR3 extends over 14 amino acids. The DNA of the CDR3 is TGTGCCAGCAGTGAGAGGACTCAAGCCTATGGCTACACCTTC. It yields the protein CASSERTQAYGYTF.

V gene TRBV18 combines with J gene TRBJ1-1, with D hard to call. Trimming removed 1 base from V and 1 base from J, with 13 bases in between. This CDR3 comprises 16 residues. Germline V gene sequence: CDR1 KGHSH, CDR2 LQKENI. The CDR3 nucleotides read TGTGCCAGCTCACCACACCGGTGGCAGGCGAACACTGAAGCTTTCTTT. Protein: CASSPHRWQANTEAFF. Together with reference TRBV18 and TRBJ1-1, the CDR3 gives the full variable domain: NAGVMQNPRHLVRRRGQEARLRCSPMKGHSHVYWYRQLPEEGLKFMVYLQKENIIDESGMPKERFSAEFPKEGPSILRIQQVVRGDSAAYFCASSPHRWQANTEAFFGQGTRLTVV.